This is a list of T cell receptor beta chains from one sample in a study of shared clonotypes between healthy human individuals. Sequenced by immunoSEQ multiplex PCR; TCRdb stores in-frame clones only, minus some. Here the sample spans 950,000 to 1,100,000 clones, around 82% being singletons. The specimen was memory CD4+ T cells from PBMCs. Receptors originate from a man aged 18 to 30 in good health. Some clones in this sample may be carry-over from other donors' samples. Both conserved end residues are part of each CDR3. A D gene is named only where the DNA matches it firmly. For some rows the clone size is stated as once, few or many, or as a class when expanded; others skip it.

j_gene: TRBJ2-7; abundance: -; d_gene: -; v_gene: TRBV27; CDR3nt: TGTGCCAGCAGTTTAAGGGGGGATGGGGGATCCTACGAGCAGTACTTC; CDR3aa: CASSLRGDGGSYEQYF
j_gene: TRBJ2-7; abundance: once; d_gene: -; v_gene: TRBV27; CDR3nt: TGTGCCAGCAGTTTATCGAGGGGCAGGGGGGTAGGCGAGCAGTACTTC; CDR3aa: CASSLSRGRGVGEQYF
j_gene: TRBJ2-6; abundance: -; d_gene: TRBD1; v_gene: TRBV6-1; CDR3nt: TGTGCCAGCAGTGGAGGGACAGGGGGCCTTCGGGCCAACGTCCTGACTTTC; CDR3aa: CASSGGTGGLRANVLTF
j_gene: TRBJ2-1; abundance: -; d_gene: -; v_gene: TRBV6-4; CDR3nt: TGTGCCAGCAGTATGACGAAGGCCAGCTCCTACAATGAGCAGTTCTTC; CDR3aa: CASSMTKASSYNEQFF
j_gene: TRBJ2-2; abundance: -; d_gene: TRBD2; v_gene: TRBV7-9; CDR3nt: TGTGCCGGACTAGCGGGAGGGCCGGAAACCGGGGAGCTGTTTTTT; CDR3aa: CAGLAGGPETGELFF
j_gene: TRBJ1-5; abundance: -; d_gene: -; v_gene: TRBV7-9; CDR3nt: TGTGCCAGCAGCTTAGCAGGGCCCAATCAGCCCCAGCATTTT; CDR3aa: CASSLAGPNQPQHF
j_gene: TRBJ2-6; abundance: -; d_gene: -; v_gene: TRBV19; CDR3nt: TGTGCCAGTACCTCGAGGCGGGGCGCCGGGGCCAACGTCCTGACTTTC; CDR3aa: CASTSRRGAGANVLTF
j_gene: TRBJ2-2; abundance: once; d_gene: -; v_gene: TRBV10-1; CDR3nt: TGCGCCACTACTGGCGATCCGAACACCGGGGAGCTGTTTTTT; CDR3aa: CATTGDPNTGELFF
j_gene: TRBJ1-1; abundance: many; d_gene: -; v_gene: TRBV4-3; CDR3nt: TGCGCCAGCAGCCAAACCTGGGAGAACACTGAAGCTTTCTTT; CDR3aa: CASSQTWENTEAFF
j_gene: TRBJ1-5; abundance: -; d_gene: TRBD1; v_gene: TRBV6-1; CDR3nt: TGTGCCAGCAACGAGAGACAGGGGCGCAATCAGCCCCAGCATTTT; CDR3aa: CASNERQGRNQPQHF
j_gene: TRBJ2-7; abundance: -; d_gene: TRBD2; v_gene: TRBV7-9; CDR3nt: TGTGCCAGCAGCTCGGGACTAGCGGGCTACGAGCAGTACTTC; CDR3aa: CASSSGLAGYEQYF
j_gene: TRBJ2-5; abundance: -; d_gene: TRBD2; v_gene: TRBV11-2; CDR3nt: TGTGCCAGCAGCTTAATCCTAGCGGGAGGCGCGCAGTACTTC; CDR3aa: CASSLILAGGAQYF
j_gene: TRBJ2-1; abundance: -; d_gene: -; v_gene: TRBV5-6; CDR3nt: TGTGCCAGCAGCTTGAGATCCGGGGTAACTGAGCAGTTCTTC; CDR3aa: CASSLRSGVTEQFF
j_gene: TRBJ2-2; abundance: -; d_gene: TRBD2; v_gene: TRBV28; CDR3nt: TGTGCCAGCAGTTACCCCCCCATACTAGCGGGAGGCCCGAACACCGGGGAGCTGTTTTTT; CDR3aa: CASSYPPILAGGPNTGELFF
j_gene: TRBJ1-2; abundance: -; d_gene: -; v_gene: TRBV19; CDR3nt: TGTGCCAGTACCCGATCCCTAACAGAGAACTATGGCTACACCTTC; CDR3aa: CASTRSLTENYGYTF
j_gene: TRBJ1-5; abundance: -; d_gene: -; v_gene: TRBV27; CDR3nt: TGTGCCAGCGGAGGACAGCTCAGTCAGCCCCAGCATTTT; CDR3aa: CASGGQLSQPQHF
j_gene: TRBJ2-1; abundance: few; d_gene: TRBD2; v_gene: TRBV5-6; CDR3nt: TGTGCCAGCACCCCGAGGTCCGGCGGGAGGGCCGAGTACAATGAGCAGTTCTTC; CDR3aa: CASTPRSGGRAEYNEQFF
j_gene: TRBJ2-2; abundance: -; d_gene: -; v_gene: TRBV7-7; CDR3nt: TGTGCCAGCAGCCGAACCCCCTCTAGCGGGGAGCTGTTTTTT; CDR3aa: CASSRTPSSGELFF